These T cell receptor beta chains were read from a single sample in a study of cytomegalovirus exposure and HLA in healthy donors. Libraries were prepared by immunoSEQ multiplex PCR; TCRdb keeps only in-frame clonotypes and omits some of them. Among more than 120,000 clones listed, roughly 90% were seen once. The sequencing input was PBMCs. These receptors originate from a man in his late teens or twenties in good health and CMV-seropositive. CDR3s include the opening cysteine and the closing phenylalanine or tryptophan. The order of the fields is CDR3 protein, CDR3 DNA, V gene, clone size, D gene, J gene. D genes are given only for firm matches. Size is stated for part of the rows, as once, few or many counts, or as a class when the clone is expanded.

CDR3 protein: CASSFDSSYGYTF
CDR3 DNA: TGTGCCAGCAGTTTTGACAGTTCCTATGGCTACACCTTC
V gene: TRBV27
clone size: NA
D gene: NA
J gene: TRBJ1-2

CDR3 protein: CSVVGSGLAEQYF
CDR3 DNA: TGCAGCGTTGTTGGCTCCGGGTTAGCCGAGCAGTACTTC
V gene: TRBV29-1
clone size: NA
D gene: NA
J gene: TRBJ2-7

CDR3 protein: CASSPGAEAFF
CDR3 DNA: TGTGCCAGCAGCCCGGGGGCTGAAGCTTTCTTT
V gene: TRBV13
clone size: NA
D gene: NA
J gene: TRBJ1-1

CDR3 protein: CASKRRVVPGANYGYTF
CDR3 DNA: TGTGCCAGCAAGCGACGAGTCGTCCCCGGAGCTAACTATGGCTACACCTTC
V gene: TRBV11-2
clone size: NA
D gene: NA
J gene: TRBJ1-2

CDR3 protein: CASSLARGPLNIQYF
CDR3 DNA: TGTGCCAGCAGCTTAGCCAGGGGTCCTCTCAACATTCAGTACTTC
V gene: TRBV7-2
clone size: NA
D gene: NA
J gene: TRBJ2-4

CDR3 protein: CASTVGSSGRKGEQFF
CDR3 DNA: TGTGCCAGCACGGTAGGATCTAGCGGGAGGAAGGGTGAGCAGTTCTTC
V gene: TRBV2
clone size: NA
D gene: TRBD2
J gene: TRBJ2-1

CDR3 protein: CASSPQGLDYEQYF
CDR3 DNA: TGTGCCAGCTCACCACAGGGACTAGACTACGAGCAGTACTTC
V gene: TRBV18
clone size: once
D gene: TRBD2
J gene: TRBJ2-7

CDR3 protein: CASSPEDRYGYTF
CDR3 DNA: TGTGCCAGCAGCCCCGAAGACAGATATGGCTACACCTTC
V gene: TRBV14
clone size: NA
D gene: NA
J gene: TRBJ1-2

CDR3 protein: CACEGGQETQYF
CDR3 DNA: TGTGCCTGTGAGGGAGGCCAAGAGACCCAGTACTTC
V gene: TRBV30
clone size: NA
D gene: NA
J gene: TRBJ2-5

CDR3 protein: CSALRTGTEAFF
CDR3 DNA: TGCAGCGCCCTCCGTACGGGCACTGAAGCTTTCTTT
V gene: TRBV29-1
clone size: NA
D gene: NA
J gene: TRBJ1-1

CDR3 protein: CASLGDSNTGELFF
CDR3 DNA: TGTGCCAGCCTTGGAGACTCGAACACCGGGGAGCTGTTTTTT
V gene: TRBV2
clone size: few
D gene: NA
J gene: TRBJ2-2

CDR3 protein: CASSQVGGGLYQETQYF
CDR3 DNA: TGTGCCAGCAGCCAAGTAGGGGGGGGCCTGTACCAAGAGACCCAGTACTTC
V gene: TRBV14
clone size: NA
D gene: NA
J gene: TRBJ2-5

CDR3 protein: CASSLAQGPGSYEQYF
CDR3 DNA: TGTGCCAGCAGCTTAGCTCAGGGGCCGGGCTCCTACGAGCAGTACTTC
V gene: TRBV11-2
clone size: NA
D gene: NA
J gene: TRBJ2-7

CDR3 protein: CAWKRSTDTQYF
CDR3 DNA: TGTGCCTGGAAGAGGTCCACAGATACGCAGTATTTT
V gene: TRBV30
clone size: NA
D gene: NA
J gene: TRBJ2-3

CDR3 protein: CASSFVPGGLGYTF
CDR3 DNA: TGTGCCAGCAGTTTTGTCCCGGGGGGCCTGGGCTACACCTTC
V gene: TRBV28
clone size: few
D gene: NA
J gene: TRBJ1-2

CDR3 protein: CASSFWQGNTEAFF
CDR3 DNA: TGTGCCAGCAGTTTTTGGCAGGGGAACACTGAAGCTTTCTTT
V gene: TRBV28
clone size: NA
D gene: NA
J gene: TRBJ1-1

CDR3 protein: CASSFDIGLAGGFSYEQYF
CDR3 DNA: TGTGCCAGCAGCTTCGACATCGGGCTAGCGGGGGGGTTCTCCTACGAGCAGTACTTC
V gene: TRBV5-4
clone size: NA
D gene: TRBD2
J gene: TRBJ2-7

CDR3 protein: CASSRGGVNTEAFF
CDR3 DNA: TGTGCCAGCAGCCGGGGAGGGGTGAACACTGAAGCTTTCTTT
V gene: TRBV9
clone size: once
D gene: NA
J gene: TRBJ1-1

CDR3 protein: CASSDWGTGEAFF
CDR3 DNA: TGTGCCAGCAGTGATTGGGGTACAGGTGAAGCTTTCTTT
V gene: TRBV6-1
clone size: NA
D gene: NA
J gene: TRBJ1-1

CDR3 protein: CASSQEVSYEQYF
CDR3 DNA: TGCGCCAGCAGCCAGGAGGTGTCCTACGAGCAGTACTTC
V gene: TRBV4-1
clone size: NA
D gene: NA
J gene: TRBJ2-7

CDR3 protein: CASSLLAVYEQYF
CDR3 DNA: TGTGCCAGCAGCTTACTAGCGGTCTACGAGCAGTACTTC
V gene: TRBV2
clone size: NA
D gene: TRBD2
J gene: TRBJ2-7

CDR3 protein: CASSSDRASGNTIYF
CDR3 DNA: TGTGCCAGCAGCTCCGACAGGGCATCTGGAAACACCATATATTTT
V gene: TRBV7-9
clone size: NA
D gene: TRBD1
J gene: TRBJ1-3

CDR3 protein: CASSPSGGYYEQYF
CDR3 DNA: TGTGCCAGCAGCCCGAGCGGGGGTTACTACGAGCAGTACTTC
V gene: TRBV7-6
clone size: NA
D gene: TRBD2
J gene: TRBJ2-7

CDR3 protein: CASTPTGDSYEQYF
CDR3 DNA: TGTGCCAGCACTCCGACAGGGGATTCCTACGAGCAGTACTTC
V gene: TRBV6-1
clone size: NA
D gene: TRBD1
J gene: TRBJ2-7

CDR3 protein: CASSSFGDRGTDTQYF
CDR3 DNA: TGTGCCAGCAGTTCTTTCGGGGATAGGGGCACAGATACGCAGTATTTT
V gene: TRBV28
clone size: NA
D gene: NA
J gene: TRBJ2-3

CDR3 protein: CASSQRTGENTEAFF
CDR3 DNA: TGCGCCAGCAGCCAAAGGACAGGGGAGAACACTGAAGCTTTCTTT
V gene: TRBV4-1
clone size: NA
D gene: TRBD1
J gene: TRBJ1-1

CDR3 protein: CASRTGGDEQFF
CDR3 DNA: TGCGCCAGCCGGACAGGGGGTGATGAGCAGTTCTTC
V gene: TRBV5-1
clone size: NA
D gene: TRBD1
J gene: TRBJ2-1

CDR3 protein: CASSFRAGYNEQFF
CDR3 DNA: TGTGCCAGCAGTTTTCGCGCAGGATACAATGAGCAGTTCTTC
V gene: TRBV27
clone size: NA
D gene: NA
J gene: TRBJ2-1

CDR3 protein: CASSPTRFSGNTIYF
CDR3 DNA: TGTGCCAGCAGTCCAACGAGGTTCTCGGGAAACACCATATATTTT
V gene: TRBV27
clone size: NA
D gene: NA
J gene: TRBJ1-3

CDR3 protein: CASIRGGSSYNSPLHF
CDR3 DNA: TGTGCCAGCATCCGGGGGGGGAGCTCCTATAATTCACCCCTCCACTTT
V gene: TRBV7-9
clone size: NA
D gene: NA
J gene: TRBJ1-6

CDR3 protein: CASSGGTGFNEKLFF
CDR3 DNA: TGTGCCAGCAGCGGGGGGACAGGGTTTAATGAAAAACTGTTTTTT
V gene: TRBV9
clone size: NA
D gene: TRBD1
J gene: TRBJ1-4

CDR3 protein: CASSLTTGGGYGYTF
CDR3 DNA: TGCGCCAGCAGCTTAACTACAGGGGGAGGCTATGGCTACACCTTC
V gene: TRBV5-1
clone size: NA
D gene: TRBD1
J gene: TRBJ1-2

CDR3 protein: CASSPPTGLNEQFF
CDR3 DNA: TGTGCCAGCAGCCCTCCGACAGGGCTCAATGAGCAGTTCTTC
V gene: TRBV7-8
clone size: NA
D gene: TRBD1
J gene: TRBJ2-1

CDR3 protein: CSVQSGARYEQYF
CDR3 DNA: TGCAGCGTACAATCAGGGGCCCGCTACGAGCAGTACTTC
V gene: TRBV29-1
clone size: NA
D gene: NA
J gene: TRBJ2-7

CDR3 protein: CASSAPLVFSYNEQFF
CDR3 DNA: TGTGCCAGCAGCGCACCCTTAGTCTTCTCCTACAATGAGCAGTTCTTC
V gene: TRBV11-2
clone size: NA
D gene: NA
J gene: TRBJ2-1

CDR3 protein: CASSTSGSYEQYF
CDR3 DNA: TGTGCCAGCAGTACCTCGGGCTCCTACGAGCAGTACTTC
V gene: TRBV6-5
clone size: few
D gene: NA
J gene: TRBJ2-7

CDR3 protein: CASSLRTGDFGYTF
CDR3 DNA: TGCGCCAGCAGCTTACGGACAGGGGATTTTGGCTACACCTTC
V gene: TRBV5-1
clone size: NA
D gene: TRBD1
J gene: TRBJ1-2

CDR3 protein: CASGWGTTHNEQFF
CDR3 DNA: TGTGCCAGCGGATGGGGGACAACCCACAATGAGCAGTTCTTC
V gene: TRBV19
clone size: NA
D gene: NA
J gene: TRBJ2-1

CDR3 protein: CASKTGGLSYGYTF
CDR3 DNA: TGTGCCAGCAAAACAGGGGGCTTAAGCTATGGCTACACCTTC
V gene: TRBV7-2
clone size: few
D gene: TRBD1
J gene: TRBJ1-2

CDR3 protein: CASSFGRVGTDTQYF
CDR3 DNA: TGTGCCAGCAGTTTCGGGCGGGTCGGGACAGATACGCAGTATTTT
V gene: TRBV28
clone size: few
D gene: NA
J gene: TRBJ2-3

CDR3 protein: CASNPFGGGSPLHF
CDR3 DNA: TGTGCCAGCAACCCCTTCGGGGGGGGATCACCCCTCCACTTT
V gene: TRBV6-5
clone size: NA
D gene: NA
J gene: TRBJ1-6

CDR3 protein: CAWSRTGVTEAFF
CDR3 DNA: TGTGCCTGGAGCAGGACAGGGGTTACTGAAGCTTTCTTT
V gene: TRBV30
clone size: NA
D gene: TRBD1
J gene: TRBJ1-1

CDR3 protein: CASSSQGRVMNTEAFF
CDR3 DNA: TGTGCCAGCAGCTCCCAGGGAAGAGTCATGAACACTGAAGCTTTCTTT
V gene: TRBV5-4
clone size: once
D gene: NA
J gene: TRBJ1-1

CDR3 protein: CASSLRLAGGQETQYF
CDR3 DNA: TGTGCCAGCAGCTTGCGGTTAGCGGGGGGGCAAGAGACCCAGTACTTC
V gene: TRBV5-4
clone size: NA
D gene: TRBD2
J gene: TRBJ2-5

CDR3 protein: CASSTGGTDTQYF
CDR3 DNA: TGTGCCAGCAGTACAGGGGGCACAGATACGCAGTATTTT
V gene: TRBV27
clone size: NA
D gene: TRBD1
J gene: TRBJ2-3

CDR3 protein: CASSYRDQETQYF
CDR3 DNA: TGTGCCAGCAGTTACCGGGACCAAGAGACCCAGTACTTC
V gene: TRBV2
clone size: NA
D gene: NA
J gene: TRBJ2-5

CDR3 protein: CASTFRGTQAQYF
CDR3 DNA: TGTGCCAGCACCTTCAGGGGAACTCAGGCGCAGTACTTC
V gene: TRBV28
clone size: NA
D gene: NA
J gene: TRBJ2-7

CDR3 protein: CASSLNGRNHNEQFF
CDR3 DNA: TGTGCCAGCAGCCTGAACGGGAGGAACCACAATGAGCAGTTCTTC
V gene: TRBV11-2
clone size: NA
D gene: TRBD2
J gene: TRBJ2-1

CDR3 protein: CASSPLGLLGQETQYF
CDR3 DNA: TGCGCCAGCAGCCCCTTGGGCCTGTTGGGTCAAGAGACCCAGTACTTC
V gene: TRBV4-1
clone size: NA
D gene: NA
J gene: TRBJ2-5

CDR3 protein: CASSPSPRVSFGTEAFF
CDR3 DNA: TGTGCCAGCTCACCATCCCCCAGGGTCAGTTTCGGGACTGAAGCTTTCTTT
V gene: TRBV18
clone size: NA
D gene: NA
J gene: TRBJ1-1

CDR3 protein: CASDLTGVGTEAFF
CDR3 DNA: TGTGCCAGCGACTTAACAGGGGTCGGCACTGAAGCTTTCTTT
V gene: TRBV7-9
clone size: NA
D gene: TRBD1
J gene: TRBJ1-1

CDR3 protein: CASRPSGETNTGELFF
CDR3 DNA: TGTGCCAGCAGACCTAGCGGGGAGACGAACACCGGGGAGCTGTTTTTT
V gene: TRBV6-6
clone size: NA
D gene: TRBD2
J gene: TRBJ2-2

CDR3 protein: CASSPRVTSGITDTQYF
CDR3 DNA: TGTGCCAGCTCACCCCGCGTGACTAGCGGCATCACAGATACGCAGTATTTT
V gene: TRBV18
clone size: NA
D gene: TRBD2
J gene: TRBJ2-3

CDR3 protein: CAISGDPFNEQFF
CDR3 DNA: TGTGCCATCTCGGGAGATCCCTTCAATGAGCAGTTCTTC
V gene: TRBV7-9
clone size: NA
D gene: NA
J gene: TRBJ2-1

CDR3 protein: CASSIVSGTEAFF
CDR3 DNA: TGTGCCAGTAGTATTGTCTCGGGCACTGAAGCTTTCTTT
V gene: TRBV19
clone size: NA
D gene: NA
J gene: TRBJ1-1

CDR3 protein: CASSSTGEDEQYF
CDR3 DNA: TGTGCCAGCAGCTCGACAGGGGAGGACGAGCAGTACTTC
V gene: TRBV7-3
clone size: few
D gene: TRBD1
J gene: TRBJ2-7

CDR3 protein: CASSQRTGGLSYEQYF
CDR3 DNA: TGTGCCAGCAGCCAGCGGACAGGGGGCCTCTCCTACGAGCAGTACTTC
V gene: TRBV14
clone size: NA
D gene: TRBD1
J gene: TRBJ2-7